The rows below give T cell receptor beta chains drawn from one sample of a study of cytomegalovirus exposure and HLA in healthy donors. Here immunoSEQ multiplex PCR was the method, and the copy in TCRdb shows in-frame clones only, minus some. The data show some 150,000 clones, roughly four fifths seen once. The sample taken for sequencing was PBMCs. These receptors were obtained from a woman aged 45-60 years in good health and CMV-seronegative. The CDR3 runs from the conserved cysteine through the conserved F or W. Fields, in order: clone size, V gene, J gene, D gene, CDR3 DNA, CDR3 protein. The D gene is left open where the match is weak. Size is stated for part of the rows, as once, few or many counts, or as a class when the clone is expanded.

abundance: -; v_gene: TRBV5-1; j_gene: TRBJ2-3; d_gene: -; CDR3nt: TGCGCCAGCAGCTTGGGGCAGGGGTCAGATACGCAGTATTTT; CDR3aa: CASSLGQGSDTQYF
abundance: few; v_gene: TRBV5-6; j_gene: TRBJ2-7; d_gene: -; CDR3nt: TGTGCCAGCAGCCGCATCGGCTACGAGCAGTACTTC; CDR3aa: CASSRIGYEQYF
abundance: -; v_gene: TRBV5-1; j_gene: TRBJ2-2; d_gene: -; CDR3nt: TGCGCCAGCAATAGCGAGAGAGGGACCGGGGAGCTGTTTTTT; CDR3aa: CASNSERGTGELFF
abundance: -; v_gene: TRBV9; j_gene: TRBJ2-5; d_gene: TRBD2; CDR3nt: TGTGCCAGCAGCGAGACGAGCCTAGCGGGGGGCCCTCGGGCCCAGTACTTC; CDR3aa: CASSETSLAGGPRAQYF
abundance: -; v_gene: TRBV29-1; j_gene: TRBJ2-1; d_gene: TRBD1; CDR3nt: TGCAGCGTTGAAGATCTGGGACAGGGGGCTGTTGAGCAGTTCTTC; CDR3aa: CSVEDLGQGAVEQFF
abundance: -; v_gene: TRBV5-8; j_gene: TRBJ1-2; d_gene: -; CDR3nt: TGTGCCAGCAGCTTCCGGCAGGGCAATGGCTACACCTTC; CDR3aa: CASSFRQGNGYTF
abundance: -; v_gene: TRBV4-2; j_gene: TRBJ1-1; d_gene: TRBD1; CDR3nt: TGTGCCAGCAGCAAGGGGGACAGGGGTACTAACACTGAAGCTTTCTTT; CDR3aa: CASSKGDRGTNTEAFF
abundance: -; v_gene: TRBV9; j_gene: TRBJ2-3; d_gene: -; CDR3nt: TGTGCCAGCAGCGTAGCGCGGGGTGCAGATACGCAGTATTTT; CDR3aa: CASSVARGADTQYF
abundance: -; v_gene: TRBV7-6; j_gene: TRBJ2-7; d_gene: TRBD2; CDR3nt: TGTGCCAGCAGCTTAGGTCTTAGCGGGGGCCCAAAACGACGAATGGAGCAGTACTTC; CDR3aa: CASSLGLSGGPKRRMEQYF
abundance: many; v_gene: TRBV6-6; j_gene: TRBJ2-1; d_gene: TRBD1; CDR3nt: TGTGCCAGCAGTGAGTGGGACAGGGGGCCGGATGAGCAGTTCTTC; CDR3aa: CASSEWDRGPDEQFF
abundance: -; v_gene: TRBV19; j_gene: TRBJ2-4; d_gene: TRBD2; CDR3nt: TGTGCCAGTAGTCTGGGGTTGGCGGGGGAAAACATTCAGTACTTC; CDR3aa: CASSLGLAGENIQYF
abundance: -; v_gene: TRBV6-1; j_gene: TRBJ2-7; d_gene: TRBD2; CDR3nt: TGTGCCAGCAGTGAAGCTAGCGGGGGGGGCTACGAGCAGTACTTC; CDR3aa: CASSEASGGGYEQYF
abundance: -; v_gene: TRBV11-1; j_gene: TRBJ2-1; d_gene: -; CDR3nt: TGTGCCAGCAGCTTATCGGACAGCTCCTACAATGAGCAGTTCTTC; CDR3aa: CASSLSDSSYNEQFF
abundance: -; v_gene: TRBV28; j_gene: TRBJ1-6; d_gene: -; CDR3nt: TGTGCCAGCAGTCCAAGGAGCTCCTATAATTCACCCCTCCACTTT; CDR3aa: CASSPRSSYNSPLHF
abundance: -; v_gene: TRBV30; j_gene: TRBJ2-7; d_gene: -; CDR3nt: TGTGCCTGGAGTGTATCCCTGTACGAGCAGTACTTC; CDR3aa: CAWSVSLYEQYF
abundance: many; v_gene: TRBV7-6; j_gene: TRBJ1-1; d_gene: -; CDR3nt: TGTGCCAGCAGCTTACGAGATTCGAACACTGAAGCTTTCTTT; CDR3aa: CASSLRDSNTEAFF
abundance: -; v_gene: TRBV7-2; j_gene: TRBJ2-7; d_gene: TRBD1; CDR3nt: TGTGCCAGCAGCTTCGGACAGGGGAGACACGAGCAGTACTTC; CDR3aa: CASSFGQGRHEQYF
abundance: -; v_gene: TRBV7-3; j_gene: TRBJ2-1; d_gene: -; CDR3nt: TGTTCCAGCAGCTTATCGCGTGGGGGGGCCGGAAATGAGCAGTTCTTC; CDR3aa: CSSSLSRGGAGNEQFF
abundance: -; v_gene: TRBV7-2; j_gene: TRBJ2-2; d_gene: TRBD2; CDR3nt: TGTGCCAGCAGCTTAGCGTCGGGGGGTCTCGCCGGGGAGCTGTTTTTT; CDR3aa: CASSLASGGLAGELFF
abundance: -; v_gene: TRBV29-1; j_gene: TRBJ1-4; d_gene: -; CDR3nt: TGCAGCGTTGAGGATTTTGTAGGACACATTTTT; CDR3aa: CSVEDFVGHIF
abundance: -; v_gene: TRBV4-1; j_gene: TRBJ2-1; d_gene: TRBD2; CDR3nt: TGCGCCAGCAGCCAGTCGACTAGCGGGGGTTACAATGAGCAGTTCTTC; CDR3aa: CASSQSTSGGYNEQFF
abundance: few; v_gene: TRBV4-2; j_gene: TRBJ2-1; d_gene: -; CDR3nt: TGTGCCAGCAGCCAAGGGGTTGGGTCTCAGGCCCTTAACAATGAGCAGTTCTTC; CDR3aa: CASSQGVGSQALNNEQFF
abundance: few; v_gene: TRBV7-7; j_gene: TRBJ2-5; d_gene: TRBD2; CDR3nt: TGTGCTAGCAGCTCCGGGACTAGCGGGGGGGCACGGGAGACCCAGTACTTC; CDR3aa: CASSSGTSGGARETQYF
abundance: few; v_gene: TRBV4-1; j_gene: TRBJ2-7; d_gene: -; CDR3nt: TGCGCCAGCAGCCAACCCTCCGGGACAACCACCACTCCCTACGAGCAGTACTTC; CDR3aa: CASSQPSGTTTTPYEQYF
abundance: once; v_gene: TRBV6-1; j_gene: TRBJ1-4; d_gene: -; CDR3nt: TGTGCCAGCAGTGAAGGGGGAGGGGCCGAAAAACTGTTTTTT; CDR3aa: CASSEGGGAEKLFF